This T cell receptor beta chain was retrieved from a study of blood T cell repertoires in COVID-19 (dated by TCRdb to 2019 to 2021). Describing the broader study: Samples covering the acute and convalescent phases of COVID-19 were provided by collaborators in the United States, Italy and Spain. The prospective study material was composed of cDNA or gDNA derived from T cells, B-cell-depleted T cells, or PBMCs. Subjects who had been exposed to COVID-19, were actively infected with it, or had recovered from it provided the deeply sampled blood TCRbeta repertoires that made up the dataset. A freely available public database, intended as a resource for researchers studying the immune response to SARS-CoV-2, is where the repertoires were released. The samples were drawn from the first 160 participants of the ongoing ImmuneRACE study and from about 1,200 subjects provided by 6 global collaborators. Nearly every sample came with metadata listing a de-identified subject ID, COVID-19 status, age in years and sex. Where available, HLA class I and class II types were taken from metadata supplied by the sample provider and were not determined by assay-based typing. The paper's findings and limits, for the study overall: Clinical and demographic metadata were provided uncurated, with the amount varying by source and participant.

About this clone itself: Its antigen is not yet known. Nothing much larger sits one base from this clone, and base qualities are not available.

Participants in the prospective study were enrolled through a virtual design, were aged about 18 to 100 years, and lived in approximately 25 United States geographic areas. In the prospective study, cohorts were assigned on the basis of participant-reported clinical history obtained from a screening survey and a study questionnaire. Recovered participants in ImmuneRACE Cohort 3 were defined as having two consecutive negative NP/OP PCR tests, clearance from a healthcare professional, or resolution of symptoms. Each participant in the prospective study had whole blood, serum and a nasopharyngeal or oropharyngeal swab collected by mobile phlebotomists. Over a roughly 2-month period, participants in the prospective study had the option of providing additional blood draws and questionnaires. Before DNA extraction, prospective study blood samples were shipped either frozen or at room temperature. V was cut back by 3 bases and J by 4 bases, leaving a gap of 12 bases between them. The CDR3 measures 14 amino acids from cysteine to phenylalanine. The sequence is cut down to CDR3 DNA, 42 bases in frame from base 1. Reading the germline V gene gives CDR1 ENHRY and CDR2 SYGVKD.

The immunoSEQ Assay, a bias-controlled multiplex PCR, was used to amplify TCRbeta CDR3 regions from genomic DNA. The authors processed their data as follows. The number of nucleated cells in each sample was estimated from the amplification of reference gene primers within the assay. Sequence reads were collapsed and filtered to measure the absolute abundance of every unique TCRbeta CDR3 rearrangement. For each sample, productive Simpson clonality was calculated as the square root of Simpson's diversity index across productive rearrangements. Here the immuneACCESS table is served through TCRdb, limited to in-frame sequences with V and J called. Missing clones are a known gap in these copies; in checked studies unresolved V genes cover under half, and the rest lacks a known reason. For V, J and clone size, that table is used; D and trimming come from the DNA. Within this sample are 150,000 to 200,000 clones, with 89% of them counted one time only. The ten largest clones take up roughly 0.82% of the sample.

This clonotype was sampled from a woman aged 18-35 years who had recovered from COVID-19. Material: PBMCs or T cells enriched from blood (not recorded which). The sequence links TRBV10-3 to TRBJ1-2; the D segment could be TRBD1, given 5 matching bases. The CDR3 has the sequence CAISDQGFVYGYTF. The nucleotide sequence is TGTGCCATCAGTGATCAGGGTTTCGTCTATGGCTACACCTTC.